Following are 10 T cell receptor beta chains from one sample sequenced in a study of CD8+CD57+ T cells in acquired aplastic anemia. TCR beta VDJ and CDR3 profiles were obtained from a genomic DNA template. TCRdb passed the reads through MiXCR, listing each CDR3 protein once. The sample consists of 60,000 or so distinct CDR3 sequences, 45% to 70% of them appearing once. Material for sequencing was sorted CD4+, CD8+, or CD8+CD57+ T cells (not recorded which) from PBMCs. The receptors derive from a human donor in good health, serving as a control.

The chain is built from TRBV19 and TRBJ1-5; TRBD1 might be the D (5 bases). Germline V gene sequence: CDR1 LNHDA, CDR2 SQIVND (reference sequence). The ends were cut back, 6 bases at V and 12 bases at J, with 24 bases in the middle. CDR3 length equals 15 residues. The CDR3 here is CASRDDRQGNLIQHF. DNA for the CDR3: TGTGCCAGTAGAGACGATCGGCAGGGAAACCTGATCCAGCATTTT.

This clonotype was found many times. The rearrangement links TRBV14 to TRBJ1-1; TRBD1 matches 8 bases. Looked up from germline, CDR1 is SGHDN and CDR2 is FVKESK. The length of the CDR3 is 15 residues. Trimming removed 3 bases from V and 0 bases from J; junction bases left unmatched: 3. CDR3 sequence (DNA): TGTGCCAGCAGCCACAGGGGGCGCATGAACACTGAAGCTTTCTTT. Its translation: CASSHRGRMNTEAFF. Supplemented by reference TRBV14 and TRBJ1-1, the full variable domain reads EAGVTQFPSHSVIEKGQTVTLRCDPISGHDNLYWYRRVMGKEIKFLLHFVKESKQDESGMPNNRFLAERTGGTYSTLKVQPAELEDSGVYFCASSHRGRMNTEAFFGQGTRLTVV.

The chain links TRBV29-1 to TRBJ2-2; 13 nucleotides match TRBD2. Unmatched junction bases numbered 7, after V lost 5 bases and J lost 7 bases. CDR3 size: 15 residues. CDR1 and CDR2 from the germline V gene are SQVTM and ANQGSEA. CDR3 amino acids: CSVQLAGGYGGELFF. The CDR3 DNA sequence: TGCAGCGTTCAACTAGCGGGGGGGTATGGCGGGGAGCTGTTTTTT.

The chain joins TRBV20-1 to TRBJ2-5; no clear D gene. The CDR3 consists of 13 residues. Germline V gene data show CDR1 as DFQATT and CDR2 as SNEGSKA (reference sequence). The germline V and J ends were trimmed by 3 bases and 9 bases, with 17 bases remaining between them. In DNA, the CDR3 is TGCAGTGCTAGGTGGGCAGAAAATCAGCCCCAGTACTTC. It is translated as CSARWAENQPQYF.

The CDR3 DNA reads as TGTGCCAGCAGCTTAAGGGGCAGGGGGGACACCATATATTTT. Translation gives CASSLRGRGDTIYF. The rearrangement joins TRBV7-3 to TRBJ1-3, with 7 bases matching TRBD1. CDR1 SGHTA and CDR2 FQGTGA come from the germline V gene. This CDR3 has 14 amino acids. J lost 8 bases, V lost 1 base, and 5 bases had no gene match.

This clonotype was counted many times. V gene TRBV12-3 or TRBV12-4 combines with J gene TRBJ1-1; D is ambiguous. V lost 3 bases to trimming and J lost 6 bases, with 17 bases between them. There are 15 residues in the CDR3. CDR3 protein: CASSFGSKRRAEAFF. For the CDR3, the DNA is TGTGCCAGCAGTTTTGGGTCAAAAAGAAGGGCTGAAGCTTTCTTT.

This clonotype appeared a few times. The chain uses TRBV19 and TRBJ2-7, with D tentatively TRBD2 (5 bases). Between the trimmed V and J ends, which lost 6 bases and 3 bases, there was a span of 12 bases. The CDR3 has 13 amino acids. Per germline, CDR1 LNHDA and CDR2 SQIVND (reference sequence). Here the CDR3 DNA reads TGTGCCAGTAGGAGGGAAGTGGGCTACGAGCAGTACTTC. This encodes CASRREVGYEQYF. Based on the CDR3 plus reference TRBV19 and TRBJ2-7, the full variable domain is DGGITQSPKYLFRKEGQNVTLSCEQNLNHDAMYWYRQDPGQGLRLIYYSQIVNDFQKGDIAEGYSVSREKKESFPLTVTSAQKNPTAFYLCASRREVGYEQYFGPGTRLTVT.

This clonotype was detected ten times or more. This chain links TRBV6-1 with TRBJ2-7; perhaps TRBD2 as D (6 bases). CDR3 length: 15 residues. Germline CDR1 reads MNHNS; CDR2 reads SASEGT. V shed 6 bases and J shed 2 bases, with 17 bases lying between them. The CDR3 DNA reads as TGTGCCAGCAGGAAACCGGGACTGAGCCCCTACGAGCAGTACTTC. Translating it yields CASRKPGLSPYEQYF.

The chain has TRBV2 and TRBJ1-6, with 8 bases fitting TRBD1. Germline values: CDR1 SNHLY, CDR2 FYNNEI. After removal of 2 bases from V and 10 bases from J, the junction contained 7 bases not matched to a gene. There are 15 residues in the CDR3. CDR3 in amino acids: CASSEQGAIGSPLHF. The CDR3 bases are TGTGCCAGCAGTGAACAGGGGGCAATCGGATCACCCCTCCACTTT.

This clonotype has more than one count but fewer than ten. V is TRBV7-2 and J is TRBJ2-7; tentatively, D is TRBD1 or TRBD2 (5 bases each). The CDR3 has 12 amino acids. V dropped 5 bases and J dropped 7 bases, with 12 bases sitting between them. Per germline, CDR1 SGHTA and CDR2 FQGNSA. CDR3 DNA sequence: TGTGCCAGCAGCCCGAAGGGGAGAGAGCAGTACTTC. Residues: CASSPKGREQYF. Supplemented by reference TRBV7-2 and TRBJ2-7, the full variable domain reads GAGVSQSPSNKVTEKGKDVELRCDPISGHTALYWYRQSLGQGLEFLIYFQGNSAPDKSGLPSDRFSAERTGGSVSTLTIQRTQQEDSAVYLCASSPKGREQYFGPGTRLTVT.